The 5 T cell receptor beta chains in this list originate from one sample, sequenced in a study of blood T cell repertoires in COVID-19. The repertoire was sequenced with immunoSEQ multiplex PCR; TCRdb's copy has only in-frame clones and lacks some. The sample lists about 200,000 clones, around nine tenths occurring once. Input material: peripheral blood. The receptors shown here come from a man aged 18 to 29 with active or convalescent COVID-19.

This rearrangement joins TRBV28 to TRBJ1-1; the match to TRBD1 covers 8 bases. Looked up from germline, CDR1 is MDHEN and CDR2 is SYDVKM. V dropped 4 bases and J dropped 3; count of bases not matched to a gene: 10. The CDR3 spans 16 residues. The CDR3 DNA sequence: TGTGCCAGCAGTTCCCACAGGGGGACGAAGGACACTGAAGCTTTCTTT. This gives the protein CASSSHRGTKDTEAFF. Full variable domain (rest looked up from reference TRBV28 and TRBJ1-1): DVKVTQSSRYLVKRTGEKVFLECVQDMDHENMFWYRQDPGLGLRLIYFSYDVKMKEKGDIPEGYSVSREKKERFSLILESASTNQTSMYLCASSSHRGTKDTEAFFGQGTRLTVV.

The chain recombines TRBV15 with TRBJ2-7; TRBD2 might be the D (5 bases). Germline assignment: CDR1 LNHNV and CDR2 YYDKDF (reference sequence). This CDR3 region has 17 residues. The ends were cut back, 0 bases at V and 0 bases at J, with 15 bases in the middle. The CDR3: CATSRDRGRKISYEQYF. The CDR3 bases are TGTGCCACCAGCAGAGATCGGGGAAGGAAAATCTCCTACGAGCAGTACTTC. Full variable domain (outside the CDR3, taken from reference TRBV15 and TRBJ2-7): DAMVIQNPRYQVTQFGKPVTLSCSQTLNHNVMYWYQQKSSQAPKLLFHYYDKDFNNEADTPDNFQSRRPNTSFCFLDIRSPGLGDTAMYLCATSRDRGRKISYEQYFGPGTRLTVT.

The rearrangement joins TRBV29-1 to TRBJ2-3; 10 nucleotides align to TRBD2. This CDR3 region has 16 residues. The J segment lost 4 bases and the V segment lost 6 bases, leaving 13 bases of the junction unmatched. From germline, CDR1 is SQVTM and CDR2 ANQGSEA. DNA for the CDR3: TGCAGCGTCTCACCAACAGCGGGAGGGCCTTCAGATACGCAGTATTTT. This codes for CSVSPTAGGPSDTQYF.

The DNA for the CDR3 is TGCAGCGGGAGAGGTAGTAATGAAAAACTGTTTTTT. Translating gives CSGRGSNEKLFF. This chain uses TRBV29-1 with TRBJ1-4; D unclear. The V gene lost 7 bases and the J gene lost 4 bases, with 10 bases spanning the gap. The CDR3 covers 12 residues. The germline gives CDR1 SQVTM, CDR2 ANQGSEA.

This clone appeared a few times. The CDR3 nucleotides read TGTGCCAGCAGCGACAGGGCTAACTATGGCTACACCTTC. The encoded protein is CASSDRANYGYTF. The chain links TRBV27 to TRBJ1-2; the match to TRBD1 covers 7 bases. Losses at the gene ends were 6 bases for V and 0 bases for J; bases not matched to a gene: 1. Germline V CDR1 and CDR2: MNHEY, SMNVEV (reference sequence). This CDR3 spans 13 amino acids.